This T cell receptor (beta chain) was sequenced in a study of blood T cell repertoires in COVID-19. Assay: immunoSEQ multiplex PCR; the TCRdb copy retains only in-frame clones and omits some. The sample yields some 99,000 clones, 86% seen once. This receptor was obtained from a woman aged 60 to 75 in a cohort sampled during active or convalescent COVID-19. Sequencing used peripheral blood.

CDR3 sequence reads: CASSFSPRGQGYEQYF. For the CDR3, the DNA is TGTGCCAGCAGTTTCTCCCCCCGGGGACAGGGGTACGAGCAGTACTTC. This rearrangement joins TRBV6-7 to TRBJ2-7; 10 nucleotides match TRBD1. TRBV6-7 carries the ORF label, with uncertain function. CDR3 length: 16 amino acids. V was clipped by 4 bases and J by 4 bases; unmatched bases: 10.